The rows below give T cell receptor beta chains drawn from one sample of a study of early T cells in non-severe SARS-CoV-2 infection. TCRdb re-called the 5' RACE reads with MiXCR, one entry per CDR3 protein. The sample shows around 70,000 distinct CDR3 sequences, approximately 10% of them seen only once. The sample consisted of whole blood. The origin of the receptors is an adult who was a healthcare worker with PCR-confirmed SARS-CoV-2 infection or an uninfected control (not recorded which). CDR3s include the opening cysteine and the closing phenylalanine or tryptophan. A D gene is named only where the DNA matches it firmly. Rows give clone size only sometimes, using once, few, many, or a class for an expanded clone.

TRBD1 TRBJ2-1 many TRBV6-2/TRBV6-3 TGTGCCAGCAGCGGGGACAGCAACAATGAGCAGTTCTTC CASSGDSNNEQFF
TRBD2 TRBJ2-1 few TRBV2 TGTGCCAGCGTGGGACTAGCGGGAGCTGAAGGGCAGTTCTTC CASVGLAGAEGQFF
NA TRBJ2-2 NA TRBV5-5 TGTGCCAGCAGCATCGGGACTCCCGAGGACGGGGAGCTGTTTTTT CASSIGTPEDGELFF
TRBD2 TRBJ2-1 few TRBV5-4 TGTGCCAGCAGCTTAGGATCTAGCGGGAGGGCTACCTACAATGAGCAGTTCTTC CASSLGSSGRATYNEQFF
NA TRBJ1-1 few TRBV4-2 TGTGCCAGCAGCCAAGATTGGGCGAACACTGAAGCTTTCTTT CASSQDWANTEAFF
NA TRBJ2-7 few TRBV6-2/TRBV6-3 TGTGCCAGCAGTTACCGGTACGAGCAGTACTTC CASSYRYEQYF
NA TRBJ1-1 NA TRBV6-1 TGTGCCAGCAATTTTGTCGGGCAGGAAGCTTTCTTT CASNFVGQEAFF
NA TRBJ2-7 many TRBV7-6 TGTGCCAGCAGTTGGGACGGGAGCGAGCAGTACTTC CASSWDGSEQYF
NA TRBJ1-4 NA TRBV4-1 TGCGCCAGCAGCAACCTGGGCCAGACTAATGAAAAACTGTTTTTT CASSNLGQTNEKLFF
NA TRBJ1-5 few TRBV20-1 TGCAGTGCTAGAGGGGATCAGCCCCAGCATTTT CSARGDQPQHF
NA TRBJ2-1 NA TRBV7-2 TGTGCCAGCAGCTTAGGAGGGCAGGCCGTCTTC CASSLGGQAVF
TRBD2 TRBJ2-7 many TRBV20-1 TGCAGTGCTAGAGATCGAGCGGGAGGGCCCTCCTACGAGCAGTACTTC CSARDRAGGPSYEQYF
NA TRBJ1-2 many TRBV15 TGTGCCACCAGCAACGGGGGCAGGGACTATGGCTACACCTTC CATSNGGRDYGYTF
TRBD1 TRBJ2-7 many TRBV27 TGTGCCAGCAGTTTTTCGGGGACAGGGGGTCCGTACTTC CASSFSGTGGPYF
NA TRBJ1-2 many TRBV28 TGTGCCAGCAGTTTCGGGCAGGGGAGATATGGCTACACCTTC CASSFGQGRYGYTF
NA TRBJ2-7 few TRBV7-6 TGTGCCAGCAGCTTCCTTAACCTCCGATCAAGGGACTTCACCTACGAGCAGTACTTC CASSFLNLRSRDFTYEQYF
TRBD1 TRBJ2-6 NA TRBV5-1 TGCGCCAGCAGCGCCAAGGGGGCGCGGACTGGGGCCAACGTCCTGACTTTC CASSAKGARTGANVLTF
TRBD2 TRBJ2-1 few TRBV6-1 TGTGCCAGCAGTGTGGGCTTGAGCGGGAGGGATCAGTTCTTC CASSVGLSGRDQFF
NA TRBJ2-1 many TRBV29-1 TGCAGCTCCTACCCGTGGTCTCCCTACAATGAGCAGTTCTTC CSSYPWSPYNEQFF
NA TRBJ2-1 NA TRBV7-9 TGTGTCAGCAGCCAAATAGCCGGTGAGCAGTTCTTC CVSSQIAGEQFF
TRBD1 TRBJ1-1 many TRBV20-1 TGCAGTGCTCGGACAGGGAAGTTAACTGAAGCTTTCTTT CSARTGKLTEAFF